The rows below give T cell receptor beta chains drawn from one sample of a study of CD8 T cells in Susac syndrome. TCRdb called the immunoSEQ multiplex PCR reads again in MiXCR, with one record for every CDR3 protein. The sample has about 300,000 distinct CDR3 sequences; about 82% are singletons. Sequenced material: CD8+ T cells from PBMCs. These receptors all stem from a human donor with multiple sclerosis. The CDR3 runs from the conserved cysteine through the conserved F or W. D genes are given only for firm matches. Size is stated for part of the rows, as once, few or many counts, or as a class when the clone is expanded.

CDR3: CASSLGRETSGNTIYF
DNA: TGTGCCAGCAGTTTGGGCAGGGAAACCTCTGGAAACACCATATATTTT
V: TRBV12-3/TRBV12-4
size: .
length: 16
D: .
J: TRBJ1-3

CDR3: CASSQEQGSGANVLTF
DNA: TGCGCCAGCAGCCAAGAACAGGGCTCTGGGGCCAACGTCCTGACTTTC
V: TRBV4-3
size: .
length: 16
D: .
J: TRBJ2-6

CDR3: CATSDLNRDRVNTEAFF
DNA: TGTGCCACCAGTGATTTGAACCGGGACAGAGTGAACACTGAAGCTTTCTTT
V: TRBV24-1
size: once
length: 17
D: TRBD1
J: TRBJ1-1

CDR3: CAWSPGLFTYEQYF
DNA: TGTGCCTGGAGTCCCGGACTATTTACCTACGAGCAGTACTTC
V: TRBV30
size: .
length: 14
D: .
J: TRBJ2-7

CDR3: CAWGDVGSTNEQFF
DNA: TGTGCCTGGGGGGACGTTGGCTCCACCAATGAGCAGTTCTTC
V: TRBV30
size: .
length: 14
D: .
J: TRBJ2-1

CDR3: CASSEDGELFF
DNA: TGTGCCAGCAGTGAGGACGGGGAGCTGTTTTTT
V: TRBV6-4
size: few
length: 11
D: .
J: TRBJ2-2

CDR3: CATKTSGEQFF
DNA: TGTGCCACCAAGACTAGCGGTGAGCAGTTCTTC
V: TRBV6-2/TRBV6-3
size: .
length: 11
D: TRBD2
J: TRBJ2-1

CDR3: CASSLKTSGSFDEQYF
DNA: TGTGCCAGCAGCCTAAAGACTAGCGGGAGTTTCGACGAGCAGTACTTC
V: TRBV6-1
size: .
length: 16
D: TRBD2
J: TRBJ2-7

CDR3: CASSQDIREIYTEAFF
DNA: TGCGCCAGCAGCCAAGACATCAGGGAGATTTACACTGAAGCTTTCTTT
V: TRBV4-3
size: once
length: 16
D: .
J: TRBJ1-1

CDR3: CASSYSWQGGGEQYF
DNA: TGTGCCAGCAGTTACTCCTGGCAGGGGGGCGGGGAGCAGTACTTC
V: TRBV6-5
size: .
length: 15
D: .
J: TRBJ2-7

CDR3: CAWSALSGSGHEQFF
DNA: TGTGCCTGGAGCGCCCTTAGCGGGTCCGGGCATGAGCAGTTCTTC
V: TRBV30
size: once
length: 15
D: TRBD2
J: TRBJ2-1

CDR3: CASSSGGVYGYTF
DNA: TGTGCCAGCAGTTCGGGGGGCGTCTATGGCTACACCTTC
V: TRBV11-2
size: few
length: 13
D: .
J: TRBJ1-2

CDR3: CASSLTGSPGNTIYF
DNA: TGTGCCAGCAGCTTGACAGGGAGCCCTGGAAACACCATATATTTT
V: TRBV13
size: once
length: 15
D: TRBD1
J: TRBJ1-3

CDR3: CASSSSRAGWVYEQYF
DNA: TGTGCCAGCAGCTCAAGTAGGGCTGGTTGGGTTTACGAGCAGTACTTC
V: TRBV11-2
size: .
length: 16
D: .
J: TRBJ2-7

CDR3: CASSERGLSEAFF
DNA: TGTGCCAGCAGCGAAAGGGGGCTGAGTGAAGCTTTCTTT
V: TRBV13
size: .
length: 13
D: TRBD1
J: TRBJ1-1

CDR3: CASSPLEVATYEQYF
DNA: TGTGCCAGCAGCCCCCTTGAGGTAGCGACCTACGAGCAGTACTTC
V: TRBV28
size: .
length: 15
D: .
J: TRBJ2-7

CDR3: CASSLEVTGNTIYF
DNA: TGTGCCAGCAGCTTGGAGGTTACCGGAAACACCATATATTTT
V: TRBV5-6
size: .
length: 14
D: .
J: TRBJ1-3

CDR3: CASSQGVVAEAFF
DNA: TGCGCCAGCAGCCAAGGGGTGGTCGCTGAAGCTTTCTTT
V: TRBV4-1
size: few
length: 13
D: .
J: TRBJ1-1

CDR3: CSVELGLAGEFYEQYF
DNA: TGCAGCGTTGAACTAGGCTTGGCGGGAGAATTCTACGAGCAGTACTTC
V: TRBV29-1
size: .
length: 16
D: TRBD2
J: TRBJ2-7

CDR3: CASSPTWSEQFF
DNA: TGTGCCAGCAGCCCGACATGGAGTGAGCAGTTCTTC
V: TRBV14
size: .
length: 12
D: .
J: TRBJ2-1

CDR3: CASSLSGWKRGPSGANVLTF
DNA: TGTGCCAGCAGCTTAAGTGGGTGGAAGAGGGGGCCCTCTGGGGCCAACGTCCTGACTTTC
V: TRBV11-1
size: .
length: 20
D: TRBD1
J: TRBJ2-6

CDR3: CASSAGTEQETQYF
DNA: TGTGCCAGCAGTGCTGGGACGGAGCAAGAGACCCAGTACTTC
V: TRBV6-1
size: few
length: 14
D: .
J: TRBJ2-5

CDR3: CATKNSGLREQYF
DNA: TGTGCCACAAAAAATAGCGGTCTGCGCGAGCAGTACTTC
V: TRBV27
size: once
length: 13
D: .
J: TRBJ2-7

CDR3: CASSLYLGYEQYF
DNA: TGTGCCAGCAGCTTGTATCTAGGGTACGAGCAGTACTTC
V: TRBV11-1
size: .
length: 13
D: .
J: TRBJ2-7

CDR3: CASSLAPETQYF
DNA: TGTGCCAGCAGCTTAGCGCCAGAGACCCAGTACTTC
V: TRBV7-6
size: few
length: 12
D: .
J: TRBJ2-5

CDR3: CSAWTSGRALGTDTQYF
DNA: TGCAGTGCTTGGACTAGCGGGAGGGCCCTTGGCACAGATACGCAGTATTTT
V: TRBV20-1
size: .
length: 17
D: TRBD2
J: TRBJ2-3

CDR3: CASSSEGQQAFF
DNA: TGTGCCAGCAGCTCTGAGGGACAGCAGGCTTTCTTT
V: TRBV7-9
size: few
length: 12
D: TRBD1
J: TRBJ1-1

CDR3: CASSLSPRSTEAFF
DNA: TGTGCCAGCAGTTTATCGCCAAGGAGCACTGAAGCTTTCTTT
V: TRBV27
size: .
length: 14
D: .
J: TRBJ1-1

CDR3: CSATFGATASYEQYF
DNA: TGCAGTGCCACGTTCGGTGCTACCGCTTCCTACGAGCAGTACTTC
V: TRBV20-1
size: .
length: 15
D: .
J: TRBJ2-7

CDR3: CASSPRFPVSYEQYF
DNA: TGTGCCAGCAGCCCTCGGTTCCCAGTCTCCTACGAGCAGTACTTC
V: TRBV27
size: .
length: 15
D: .
J: TRBJ2-7

CDR3: CASSFGTGSNQPQHF
DNA: TGTGCCAGCAGCTTTGGGACGGGTAGCAATCAGCCCCAGCATTTT
V: TRBV13
size: .
length: 15
D: .
J: TRBJ1-5

CDR3: CASSAGALRETQYF
DNA: TGTGCCAGCAGCGCGGGGGCATTGAGAGAGACCCAGTACTTC
V: TRBV9
size: few
length: 14
D: .
J: TRBJ2-5

CDR3: CASSEGHDAGYSSEQYF
DNA: TGTGCCAGCAGTGAAGGGCACGATGCGGGATACTCTTCCGAGCAGTACTTC
V: TRBV6-1
size: few
length: 17
D: .
J: TRBJ2-7

CDR3: CASSEGFGGMNTEAFF
DNA: TGTGCCAGCAGTGAAGGTTTTGGCGGGATGAACACTGAAGCTTTCTTT
V: TRBV2
size: .
length: 16
D: .
J: TRBJ1-1

CDR3: CASSSGLALETQYF
DNA: TGTGCCAGCAGTTCCGGACTAGCGTTGGAGACCCAGTACTTC
V: TRBV27
size: .
length: 14
D: TRBD2
J: TRBJ2-5

CDR3: CASSLRAGHYYGYTF
DNA: TGTGCCAGCAGTTTACGGGCAGGTCACTACTATGGCTACACCTTC
V: TRBV27
size: .
length: 15
D: .
J: TRBJ1-2

CDR3: CATSDLDLAQGGNEQFF
DNA: TGTGCCACCAGTGATTTAGACCTCGCGCAGGGAGGCAATGAGCAGTTCTTC
V: TRBV24-1
size: once
length: 17
D: .
J: TRBJ2-1

CDR3: CASRGQGAILYGYTF
DNA: TGTGCCAGCAGGGGACAGGGGGCGATACTCTATGGCTACACCTTC
V: TRBV12-3/TRBV12-4
size: .
length: 15
D: TRBD1
J: TRBJ1-2

CDR3: CASILAWSSGANVLTF
DNA: TGTGCCAGCATTTTAGCGTGGAGCTCTGGGGCCAACGTCCTGACTTTC
V: TRBV6-5
size: .
length: 16
D: .
J: TRBJ2-6

CDR3: CASEGWANTEAFF
DNA: TGTGCCAGCGAGGGTTGGGCGAACACTGAAGCTTTCTTT
V: TRBV11-2
size: .
length: 13
D: .
J: TRBJ1-1

CDR3: CATSDATIDEQFF
DNA: TGTGCCACCAGTGATGCGACTATAGATGAGCAGTTCTTC
V: TRBV24-1
size: .
length: 13
D: .
J: TRBJ2-1

CDR3: CASSLPNGRAGNEKLFF
DNA: TGTGCCAGCAGCTTACCCAACGGAAGGGCGGGTAATGAAAAACTGTTTTTT
V: TRBV7-9
size: .
length: 17
D: .
J: TRBJ1-4

CDR3: CASSATSGRTYEQYF
DNA: TGTGCCAGCAGCGCCACTAGCGGGCGAACCTACGAGCAGTACTTC
V: TRBV5-5
size: .
length: 15
D: TRBD2
J: TRBJ2-7

CDR3: CSVLTLPFYEQYF
DNA: TGCAGCGTTCTGACCCTGCCTTTCTACGAGCAGTACTTC
V: TRBV29-1
size: few
length: 13
D: .
J: TRBJ2-7

CDR3: CASSEWATREQYF
DNA: TGCGCCAGCAGTGAGTGGGCGACGCGGGAGCAGTACTTC
V: TRBV10-2
size: .
length: 13
D: .
J: TRBJ2-7

CDR3: CASSDNRVGWVSGANVLTF
DNA: TGTGCCAGCAGCGACAACAGGGTGGGATGGGTATCTGGGGCCAACGTCCTGACTTTC
V: TRBV9
size: .
length: 19
D: .
J: TRBJ2-6

CDR3: CASSPDGASYEQYF
DNA: TGTGCCAGCAGCCCGGACGGAGCCTCCTACGAGCAGTACTTC
V: TRBV4-2
size: few
length: 14
D: .
J: TRBJ2-7

CDR3: CSVEVIPGGRISYNEQFF
DNA: TGCAGCGTTGAAGTGATCCCCGGCGGGAGGATTTCCTACAATGAGCAGTTCTTC
V: TRBV29-1
size: .
length: 18
D: TRBD2
J: TRBJ2-1

CDR3: CASSLTREGGPETQYF
DNA: TGTGCCAGCAGCCTAACCAGGGAGGGGGGCCCAGAGACCCAGTACTTC
V: TRBV13
size: .
length: 16
D: .
J: TRBJ2-5

CDR3: CASSLGTGSGGYEQYF
DNA: TGTGCCAGCAGCTTGGGGACAGGGTCCGGAGGGTACGAGCAGTACTTC
V: TRBV5-8
size: .
length: 16
D: TRBD1
J: TRBJ2-7

CDR3: CASSYGGAQYF
DNA: TGTGCCAGCAGTTATGGGGGGGCCCAGTACTTC
V: TRBV6-5
size: .
length: 11
D: TRBD2
J: TRBJ2-5

CDR3: CASSYEDGADPYEQYF
DNA: TGTGCCAGCAGTTACGAGGATGGCGCTGATCCCTACGAGCAGTACTTC
V: TRBV28
size: .
length: 16
D: .
J: TRBJ2-7

CDR3: CASSLHPFEGARGDYGYTF
DNA: TGTGCCAGCAGTCTTCACCCTTTTGAGGGGGCGCGGGGAGACTATGGCTACACCTTC
V: TRBV28
size: .
length: 19
D: TRBD1
J: TRBJ1-2

CDR3: CASSQIVTPKVGEKLFF
DNA: TGCGCCAGCAGCCAAATTGTGACCCCAAAAGTGGGGGAAAAACTGTTTTTT
V: TRBV4-3
size: .
length: 17
D: .
J: TRBJ1-4

CDR3: CASSYGTDSFYGYTF
DNA: TGTGCCAGCAGCTATGGGACAGACTCCTTCTATGGCTACACCTTC
V: TRBV7-9
size: .
length: 15
D: TRBD1
J: TRBJ1-2